Following are 9 T cell receptor beta chains from one sample sequenced in a study of CD8+CD57+ T cells in acquired aplastic anemia. Genomic DNA was employed as the template in profiling TCR beta VDJ and CDR3. TCRdb used MiXCR to reprocess the reads, holding one entry per CDR3 protein. The data contain about 160,000 distinct CDR3 sequences, less than 60% of them singletons. All sequencing subjects had displayed CD8+CD57+ cell expansion on flow cytometry. The sample was sorted CD4+, CD8+, or CD8+CD57+ T cells (not recorded which) from PBMCs. The receptors originated from a human donor with aplastic anemia.

The table lists this clonotype with many counts. The rearrangement uses TRBV27 and TRBJ2-3, with no clear D. The germline gives CDR1 MNHEY, CDR2 SMNVEV (reference sequence). The V end lost 5 bases, the J end lost 1 base, and 13 bases lay between the germline ends. This CDR3 is 15 amino acids long. The CDR3, as DNA: TGTGCCAGCAGTGACCCCTCGCGGCGCACAGATACGCAGTATTTT. This gives the protein CASSDPSRRTDTQYF.

This chain joins TRBV15 and TRBJ1-2, with 12 positions matching TRBD1. The CDR3 extends over 13 amino acids. V lost 9 bases and J lost 8; bases outside the gene matches: 7. The V gene's germline CDR1 is LNHNV and CDR2 YYDKDF (reference sequence). The CDR3 DNA follows: TGTGCCACTAACCGGGACAGGGGGCGAGGCTACACCTTC. This codes for CATNRDRGRGYTF.

V usage is TRBV2 and J usage is TRBJ1-2, with a weak D call TRBD1 (5 bases). Between the trimmed V and J ends, which lost 8 bases and 0 bases, there was a span of 10 bases. CDR3 length: 13 residues. Looked up from germline, CDR1 is SNHLY and CDR2 is FYNNEI. For the CDR3, the DNA is TGTGCCAGCCTTGACAGAACTAACTATGGCTACACCTTC. This gives the protein CASLDRTNYGYTF.

This clonotype was counted ten times or more. The chain is built from TRBV4-3 and TRBJ2-5, with D uncertain. V lost 4 bases, J lost 3 bases, and 9 bases lay in between. The CDR3 is 13 amino acids. Germline CDR1 is LGHNA and CDR2 is YSLEER. The CDR3 loop reads CASSLESKETQYF. Written as DNA, the CDR3 is TGCGCCAGCAGCCTAGAGTCCAAAGAGACCCAGTACTTC.

Of note for this clonotype: A clone one base away is much larger, so this may be a read error. V gene TRBV20-1 combines with J gene TRBJ1-4; D not certain. Germline V gene sequence: CDR1 DFQATT, CDR2 SNEGSKA (reference sequence). The CDR3 consists of 12 residues. The chain's CDR3 is CSARAPNERLFF. CDR3 sequence (DNA): TGCAGTGCTCGCGCTCCTAATGAAAGACTGTTTTTT.

The chain links TRBV19 to TRBJ2-6; D remains ambiguous. Looked up from germline, CDR1 is LNHDA and CDR2 is SQIVND (reference sequence). This CDR3 comprises 16 residues. Deletions cut 1 base from V and 2 bases from J, with 9 bases between. The DNA for the CDR3 is TGTGCCAGTAGTATAGCAGGCAGCACTGGGGCCAACGTCCTGACTTTC. Its protein product is CASSIAGSTGANVLTF.

A note on this clonotype: One end of the junction is discordant with germline, which a read error may explain. This sequence joins TRBV7-9 and TRBJ2-2, with 8 bases lining up with TRBD1. The CDR3 spans 15 residues. In germline, CDR1 is SEHNR, CDR2 FQNEAQ (reference sequence). CDR3 region: CASSLAPGGSGELFF. The CDR3 DNA follows: TGCGCCAGCAGCTTAGCCCCAGGGGGCAGCGGGGAGCTGTTTTTT.

This chain links TRBV15 with TRBJ2-7; 7 bases line up with TRBD1. This CDR3 is 15 amino acids long. With V trimmed by 0 bases and J by 6 bases, 8 bases remained unmatched. Per the germline V gene, CDR1 is LNHNV and CDR2 is YYDKDF (reference sequence). DNA for the CDR3: TGTGCCACCAGCAGAGATCGACAGGGTATTTCCGAGCAGTACTTC. Translating gives CATSRDRQGISEQYF.

The V gene is TRBV2, the J gene TRBJ2-1; a weak D match, TRBD1 (5 bases). Germline assignment: CDR1 SNHLY and CDR2 FYNNEI. Trimming shortened V by 5 bases and J by 12 bases, and 20 bases separated the two germline ends. The CDR3 has 14 amino acids. CDR3 region: CASSLFEGADTQFF. The CDR3 bases are TGTGCCAGCAGTCTATTCGAAGGGGCAGATACGCAGTTCTTC.